The 3 T cell receptor beta chains below were found in one sample sequenced in a study of monozygotic twins with inflammatory bowel disease (dated by TCRdb to the late 2010s). Receptor libraries were prepared by 5' RACE. TCRdb shows the sequencer as Illumina HiSeq 2500. After the reads were reprocessed by TCRdb, one entry was made per CDR3 protein sequence, with no DNA. The sample's own table lists 70,000 to 95,000 distinct CDR3 sequences. 7.4% of the sample goes to the ten largest clones. The sample taken for sequencing was blood. The receptors come from a human donor with ulcerative colitis or Crohn's disease, or a healthy co-twin of an affected twin (not recorded which).

The chain is built from TRBV11-2 and TRBJ2-7; there is no DNA to check the TCRdb D call of TRBD1. The V gene's germline CDR1 is SGHAT and CDR2 FQNNGV. The CDR3 is 15 amino acids. CDR3 region: CASSLVPGPEYEQYF.

V gene TRBV20-1 combines with J gene TRBJ2-1; checking the TCRdb D call of TRBD1 is not possible without DNA. Germline CDR1 DFQATT, CDR2 SNEGSKA (reference sequence). This CDR3 is 18 amino acids long. The CDR3 here is CSAHHDRGSSGGSREQFF.

This chain links TRBV27 with TRBJ2-7. This CDR3 has 13 residues. Germline assignment: CDR1 MNHEY and CDR2 SMNVEV (reference sequence). The CDR3 is CASSLGRTNEQYF.